These 9 T cell receptor beta chains originate from one sample sequenced in a study of beta chain features in type 1 diabetes. Isolated RNA was reverse transcribed in full, so expressed TCRB transcripts were sequenced. Profiled with immunoSEQ multiplex PCR; TCRdb holds only in-frame clones, not every one. This table holds 70,000 to 90,000 clones, under 35% found once. Sequencing was carried out using stem cell memory CD4+ T cells from blood. Receptor source: a woman between 18 and 30 years old in good health.

The chain carries TRBV18 and TRBJ2-1; 8 bases match TRBD2. The V gene's germline CDR1 is KGHSH and CDR2 LQKENI. The CDR3 totals 17 residues. The J segment lost 7 bases and the V segment lost 2 bases, leaving 13 bases of the junction unmatched. CDR3: CASSPYWTSTALNEQFF. The CDR3 DNA sequence: TGTGCCAGCTCACCATATTGGACTAGCACGGCATTAAATGAGCAGTTCTTC.

The chain uses TRBV7-6 and TRBJ2-5; no clear D. The CDR3 spans 13 residues. Germline CDR1 SGHVS, CDR2 FNYEAQ. Between the trimmed V and J ends, which lost 2 bases and 4 bases, there was a span of 8 bases. In DNA form, the CDR3 reads TGTGCCAGCAGCTTATTGACTTCAGAGACCCAGTACTTC. Its translation is CASSLLTSETQYF.

As regards this clone: The junction differs from germline at one of its ends, possibly a read error. The gene calls are TRBV7-7 and TRBJ2-1; D may be TRBD2 (5 bases). The V gene's germline CDR1 is SSHAT and CDR2 FNYEAQ (reference sequence). CDR3 length equals 15 residues. The CDR3 loop is CASSLSSEVGNEQFF. In DNA form, the CDR3 reads TGTGCTAGCAGCTTAAGTAGCGAAGTAGGCAATGAGCAGTTCTTC. The full variable domain, completed using reference TRBV7-7 and TRBJ2-1, is GAGVSQSPRYKVTKRGQDVTLRCDPISSHATLYWYQQALGQGPEFLTYFNYEAQPDKSGLPSDRFSAERPEGSISTLTIQRTEQRDSAMYRCASSLSSEVGNEQFFGPGTRLTVL.

The chain joins TRBV19 to TRBJ1-1; possibly TRBD1 for D (6 bases). Trimming took off 5 bases at V and 6 bases at J, with 13 bases between the two ends. From germline, CDR1 is LNHDA and CDR2 SQIVND (reference sequence). This CDR3 region has 13 residues. In nucleotides, the CDR3 is TGTGCCAGTAGTGCCTGGACAGCACCTGAAGCTTTCTTT. Encoded protein: CASSAWTAPEAFF.

The V call is TRBV18, the J call TRBJ2-7; 10 bases fit TRBD1. Per the germline V gene, CDR1 is KGHSH and CDR2 is LQKENI. The CDR3 sequence is 14 residues long. V lost 4 bases and J lost 5; bases outside the gene matches: 5. The CDR3 DNA follows: TGTGCCAGCTCACGAGGACAGGGGGATAACGAGCAGTACTTC. This encodes CASSRGQGDNEQYF.

This chain links TRBV19 with TRBJ2-7; 11 bases line up with TRBD2. CDR3 length: 15 amino acids. J lost 6 bases, V lost 7 bases, and 11 bases had no gene match. Germline V gene lookup returns CDR1 LNHDA and CDR2 SQIVND (reference sequence). In nucleotides, the CDR3 is TGTGCCAGTAAGTTGGAAAGACTAGCGGGACGCGAGCAGTACTTC. Its protein product is CASKLERLAGREQYF.

Concerning this clone itself: Germline is not matched at one junction end, which may reflect a read error. The chain uses TRBV4-1 and TRBJ2-3, with TRBD1 matching over 7 bases. This CDR3 is 14 amino acids long. The V gene's germline CDR1 is MGHRA and CDR2 YSYEKL. The CDR3 reads CASSQRQGTDTQYF. CDR3 bases: TGCGCCAGCAGCCAGAGACAGGGCACCGATACGCAGTATTTT.

The chain has TRBV27 and TRBJ2-3; D unclear. CDR1 is MNHEY, CDR2 SMNVEV, per germline (reference sequence). The germline V and J ends were trimmed by 0 bases and 0 bases, with 7 bases remaining between them. This CDR3 comprises 15 residues. CDR3 in DNA: TGTGCCAGCAGTTTATCGCGCATAAGCACAGATACGCAGTATTTT. Protein: CASSLSRISTDTQYF.

The J gene is TRBJ2-3, the V gene TRBV9; 8 bases line up with TRBD2. With 0 bases clipped from V and 2 bases from J, the junction kept 5 bases outside the gene matches. The germline V gene encodes CDR1 SGDLS and CDR2 YYNGEE. The CDR3 extends over 16 amino acids. This chain's CDR3 is CASSVGAGVDTDTQYF. Here the CDR3 DNA reads TGTGCCAGCAGCGTAGGAGCGGGAGTTGACACAGATACGCAGTATTTT.